The subject of this entry is one T cell receptor (beta chain). Its antigen remains unknown. Overlapping HIV-1 Gag 15-mer peptides at 0.95 to 1 ug per peptide per mL were used. CD40L/CD69 double-negative CD45RO-high memory CD4+ T cells were collected. CD8+ T cells were removed from PBMCs prior to stimulation. The source of the sample is a study of persistence of HIV-infected CD4 T cells. Study in general: CD4+ T cells responding to CMV or HIV-1 Gag were isolated. Median time on suppressive ART was over six years. Study-wide points: Degenerate expanded CDR3beta sequences were enriched among CMV- and Gag-responding cells.

This was the immunoSEQ version 4 assay in survey mode. Using immunoSEQ multiplex PCR, the repertoire was profiled, and TCRdb retains in-frame clones only, with some absent. This sample yields about 36,000 clones, of which 70% to 90% are seen a single time; 4.5% to 6% belongs to the top ten. The CDR3 covers 13 residues. Germline V gene lookup returns CDR1 GTSNPN and CDR2 SVGIG (reference sequence). V dropped 5 bases and J dropped 5; count of bases not matched to a gene: 4. This receptor was obtained from an adult with HIV. The donor label of this sample is uncertain. The chain uses TRBV30 and TRBJ2-7, with TRBD1 matching over 12 bases. Sample: cultured CD4+ T cells from PBMCs, taken from a patient who received antiretroviral therapy. CDR3 sequence reads: CAWSGQGANEQYF. The DNA of the CDR3 is TGTGCCTGGTCGGGACAGGGGGCTAACGAGCAGTACTTC.